This TCR beta chain comes out of a study of shared clonotypes between healthy human individuals. Turning to the study itself: The study drew on a couple of women and a few men aged 18 to 49 as donors. CD8 memory received one plate per donor, CD8 naive two, CD4 memory three and CD4 naive three.

The J segment lost 5 bases and the V segment lost 2 bases, leaving 11 bases of the junction unmatched. Germline CDR1 is SGHAT and CDR2 is FQNNGV. The CDR3 contains 16 residues. TCRdb's table, derived via immunoSEQ multiplex PCR, lists solely in-frame clones and lacks some. The sample has roughly 2,500,000 clones, 80% to 95% seen once. The sequenced material came from naive CD4+ T cells from PBMCs. This sample's subset: CD45RA+ positively selected. This sequence joins TRBV11-2 and TRBJ2-5, with 7 bases fitting TRBD2. The clonotype was recovered from a man between 18 and 35 years old in good health. Some clones in this sample may be carry-over from other donors' samples. The CDR3 protein is CASSLRLAATGETQYF. CDR3 DNA sequence: TGTGCCAGCAGCTTAAGGCTAGCGGCCACGGGCGAGACCCAGTACTTC.